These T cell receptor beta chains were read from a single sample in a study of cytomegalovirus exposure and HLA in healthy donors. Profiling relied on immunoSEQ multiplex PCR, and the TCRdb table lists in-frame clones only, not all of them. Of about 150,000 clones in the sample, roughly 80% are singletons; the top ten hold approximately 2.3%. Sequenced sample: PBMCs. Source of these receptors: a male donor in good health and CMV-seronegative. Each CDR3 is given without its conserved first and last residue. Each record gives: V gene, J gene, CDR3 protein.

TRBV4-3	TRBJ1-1	ASSQEGWREAF
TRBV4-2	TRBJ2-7	ASSPLAGGSYEQY
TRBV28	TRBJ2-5	ASSEPRGSQETQY
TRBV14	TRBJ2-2	ASSQVGGRGAGELF
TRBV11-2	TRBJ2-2	ASSLFRRQGLTAGELF
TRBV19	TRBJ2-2	ASSKIAGVYTGELF
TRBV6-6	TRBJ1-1	ASSYPTGRGNTEAF
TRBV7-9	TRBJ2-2	ASSPRGGPGGELF
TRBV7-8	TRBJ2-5	ASSQTGLSGETQY
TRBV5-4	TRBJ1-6	ASSLGGRQSGNSPLH
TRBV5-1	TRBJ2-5	ASSLVAPVRETQY
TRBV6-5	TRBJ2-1	ASSYSRTRGYNEQF
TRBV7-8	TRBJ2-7	ASSPRLALNSYEQY
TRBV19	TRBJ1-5	ASSSDRTSNQPQH
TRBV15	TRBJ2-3	ATSRERWISGSTDTQY
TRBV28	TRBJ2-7	ASSDDGSASRGPYEQY
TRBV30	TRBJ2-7	AWSVGGVEQY
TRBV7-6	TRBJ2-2	ASSLMAGGGSGELF
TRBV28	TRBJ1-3	ASSPYSGNTIY
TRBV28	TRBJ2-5	ASLSTGKGTQY
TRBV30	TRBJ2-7	AWSSPNRGTYEQY
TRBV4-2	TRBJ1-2	ASSQVTPGTSYGYT
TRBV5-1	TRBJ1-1	ASSLRGSWDTEAF
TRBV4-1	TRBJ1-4	ASSTTFGQTNEKLF
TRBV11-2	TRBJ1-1	ASSLGQGGDTEAF
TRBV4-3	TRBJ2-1	ASSRTSGRNEQF
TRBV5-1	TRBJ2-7	ASSLAARSYEQY
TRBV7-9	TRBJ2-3	ASSFYGGPSTDTQY
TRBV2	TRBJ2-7	ASSEPLRVTSYEQY
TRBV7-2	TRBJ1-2	ASSLILSGQAGGYT
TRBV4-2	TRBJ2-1	ASSQGAGGNEQF
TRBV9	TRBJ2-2	ASSVRLNTGELF
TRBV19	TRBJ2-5	ASSILVGRGGETQY
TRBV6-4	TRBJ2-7	ASGDNSYEQY
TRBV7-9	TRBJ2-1	ASSSQWGEYNEQF
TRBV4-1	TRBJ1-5	ASSQTGNQPQH
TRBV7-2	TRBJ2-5	ASSLGGGQETQY
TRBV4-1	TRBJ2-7	ASSQDLTGSYYEQY
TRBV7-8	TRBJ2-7	ASSSRSTGALYEQY
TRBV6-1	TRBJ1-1	AIVREGASEAF
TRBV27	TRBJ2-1	ASSLSVVAGVSYNEQF
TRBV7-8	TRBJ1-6	ASSRTGGDSGSPLH
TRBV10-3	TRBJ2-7	AISESGQVGEQY
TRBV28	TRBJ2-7	ASSTGFVGYGEQY
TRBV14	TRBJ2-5	ASSPRWEAQY
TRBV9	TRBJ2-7	ASSVGADYYSYEQY